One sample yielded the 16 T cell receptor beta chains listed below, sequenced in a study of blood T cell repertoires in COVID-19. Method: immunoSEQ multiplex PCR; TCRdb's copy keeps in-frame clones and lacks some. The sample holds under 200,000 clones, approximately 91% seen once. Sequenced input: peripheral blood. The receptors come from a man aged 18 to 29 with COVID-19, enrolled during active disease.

The CDR3 nucleotides are TGCAGTTGCGTTATGAACACTGAAGCTTTCTTT. This translates into CSCVMNTEAFF. The chain uses TRBV20-1 and TRBJ1-1; D is unresolved. Germline CDR1 DFQATT, CDR2 SNEGSKA (reference sequence). V was trimmed by 8 bases and J by 0 bases, leaving 7 bases between them. This CDR3 comprises 11 residues.

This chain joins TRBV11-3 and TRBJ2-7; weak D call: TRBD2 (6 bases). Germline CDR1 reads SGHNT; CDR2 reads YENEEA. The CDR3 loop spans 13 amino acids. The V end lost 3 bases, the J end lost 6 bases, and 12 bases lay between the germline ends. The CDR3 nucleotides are TGTGCCAGCAGCTTGGAGGGCCGCAGCGAGCAGTACTTC. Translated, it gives CASSLEGRSEQYF.

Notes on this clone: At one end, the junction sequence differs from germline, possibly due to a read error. CDR3 loop: CASIYQGLPDTEAFF. Here the CDR3 DNA reads TGTGCTAGCATTTACCAGGGCCTCCCGGACACTGAAGCTTTCTTT. The gene calls are TRBV7-7 and TRBJ1-1, with a tentative D call TRBD1 (5 bases). The CDR3 totals 15 residues. The V gene's germline CDR1 is SSHAT and CDR2 FNYEAQ (reference sequence).

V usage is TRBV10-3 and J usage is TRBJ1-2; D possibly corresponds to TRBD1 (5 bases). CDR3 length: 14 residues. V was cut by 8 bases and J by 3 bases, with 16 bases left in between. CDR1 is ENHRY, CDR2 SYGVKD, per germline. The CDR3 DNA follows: TGTGCCATCCCCGCCCGGGGAGGGGACTATGGCTACACCTTC. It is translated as CAIPARGGDYGYTF.

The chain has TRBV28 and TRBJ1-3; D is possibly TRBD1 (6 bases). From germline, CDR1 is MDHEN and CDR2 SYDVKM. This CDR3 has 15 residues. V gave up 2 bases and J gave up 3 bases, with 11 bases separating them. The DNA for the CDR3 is TGTGCCAGCAGTTTAGCAGGGACACGTGGAAACACCATATATTTT. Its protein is CASSLAGTRGNTIYF.

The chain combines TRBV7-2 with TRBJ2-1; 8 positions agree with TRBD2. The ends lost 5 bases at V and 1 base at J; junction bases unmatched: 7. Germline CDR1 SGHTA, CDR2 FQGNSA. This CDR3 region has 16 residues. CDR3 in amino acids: CASSLIAGRSYNEQFF. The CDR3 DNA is TGTGCCAGCAGCCTTATAGCGGGAAGGTCCTACAATGAGCAGTTCTTC.

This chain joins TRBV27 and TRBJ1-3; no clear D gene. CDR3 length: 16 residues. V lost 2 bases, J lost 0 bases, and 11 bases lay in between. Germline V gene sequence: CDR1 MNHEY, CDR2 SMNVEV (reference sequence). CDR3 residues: CASSLTRLSSGNTIYF. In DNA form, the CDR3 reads TGTGCCAGCAGTTTAACCCGACTGAGCTCTGGAAACACCATATATTTT.

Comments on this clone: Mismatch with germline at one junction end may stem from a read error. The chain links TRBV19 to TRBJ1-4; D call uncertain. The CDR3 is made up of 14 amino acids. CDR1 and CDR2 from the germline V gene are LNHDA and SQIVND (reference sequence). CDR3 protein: CASSIFGVSEKLLF. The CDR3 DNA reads TGTGCCAGTAGTATATTCGGGGTTTCTGAAAAACTGCTTTTT.

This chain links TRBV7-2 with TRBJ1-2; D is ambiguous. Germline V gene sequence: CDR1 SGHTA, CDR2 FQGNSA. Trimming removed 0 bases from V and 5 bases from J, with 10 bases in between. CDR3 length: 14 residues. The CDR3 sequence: CASSLASSAYGYTF. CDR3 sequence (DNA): TGTGCCAGCAGCTTAGCGTCGTCAGCGTATGGCTACACCTTC. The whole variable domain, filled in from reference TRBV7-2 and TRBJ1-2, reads GAGVSQSPSNKVTEKGKDVELRCDPISGHTALYWYRQSLGQGLEFLIYFQGNSAPDKSGLPSDRFSAERTGGSVSTLTIQRTQQEDSAVYLCASSLASSAYGYTFGSGTRLTVV.

The CDR3 region has the DNA TGTGCCAGCAGGGGCAGGGTCTACGAGCAGTACTTC. Its translation: CASRGRVYEQYF. The genes are TRBV2 and TRBJ2-7, with D perhaps matching TRBD1 (5 bases). Germline-derived CDR1 and CDR2 are SNHLY and FYNNEI. Between the trimmed V and J ends, which lost 6 bases and 3 bases, there was a span of 9 bases. The CDR3 is made up of 12 amino acids. The entire variable domain, with the rest obtained from reference TRBV2 and TRBJ2-7, is as follows: EPEVTQTPSHQVTQMGQEVILRCVPISNHLYFYWYRQILGQKVEFLVSFYNNEISEKSEIFDDQFSVERPDGSNFTLKIRSTKLEDSAMYFCASRGRVYEQYFGPGTRLTVT.

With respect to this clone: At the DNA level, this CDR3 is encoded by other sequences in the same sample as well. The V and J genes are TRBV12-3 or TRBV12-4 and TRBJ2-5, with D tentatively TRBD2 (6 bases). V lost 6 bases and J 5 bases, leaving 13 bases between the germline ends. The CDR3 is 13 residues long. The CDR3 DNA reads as TGTGCCAGCAGCCGCGGGGTAAGGGAGACCCAGTACTTC. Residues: CASSRGVRETQYF.

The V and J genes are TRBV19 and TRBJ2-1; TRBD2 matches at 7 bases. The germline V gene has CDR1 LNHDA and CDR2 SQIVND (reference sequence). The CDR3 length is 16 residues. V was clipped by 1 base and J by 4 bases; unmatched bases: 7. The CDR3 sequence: CASSIGSSGPYNEQFF. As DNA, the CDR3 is TGTGCCAGTAGTATAGGGTCTAGCGGCCCATACAATGAGCAGTTCTTC.

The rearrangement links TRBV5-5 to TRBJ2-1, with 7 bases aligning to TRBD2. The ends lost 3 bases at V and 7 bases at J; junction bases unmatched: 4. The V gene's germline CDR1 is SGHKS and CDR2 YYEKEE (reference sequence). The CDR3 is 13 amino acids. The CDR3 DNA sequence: TGTGCCAGCAGCTGGGGACTATCAAATGAGCAGTTCTTC. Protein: CASSWGLSNEQFF.

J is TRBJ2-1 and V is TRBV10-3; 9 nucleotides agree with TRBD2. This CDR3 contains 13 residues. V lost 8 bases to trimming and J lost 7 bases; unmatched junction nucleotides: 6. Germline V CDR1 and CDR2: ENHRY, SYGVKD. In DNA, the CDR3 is TGTGCCATCCTCCCAGCGGGAGGTAATGAGCAGTTCTTC. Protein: CAILPAGGNEQFF.

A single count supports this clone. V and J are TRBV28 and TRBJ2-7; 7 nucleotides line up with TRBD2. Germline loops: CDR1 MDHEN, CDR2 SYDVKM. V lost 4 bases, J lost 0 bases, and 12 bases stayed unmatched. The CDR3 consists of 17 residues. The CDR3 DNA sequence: TGTGCCAGCAGTTATGGTCTAGCGGAAGCTTACTCCTACGAGCAGTACTTC. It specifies CASSYGLAEAYSYEQYF.

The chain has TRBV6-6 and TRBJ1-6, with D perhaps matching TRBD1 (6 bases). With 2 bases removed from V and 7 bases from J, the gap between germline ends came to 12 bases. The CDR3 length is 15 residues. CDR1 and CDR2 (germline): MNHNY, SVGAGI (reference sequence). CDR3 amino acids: CASSYQKQGNSPLHF. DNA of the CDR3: TGTGCCAGCAGTTACCAAAAGCAGGGGAATTCACCCCTCCACTTT.